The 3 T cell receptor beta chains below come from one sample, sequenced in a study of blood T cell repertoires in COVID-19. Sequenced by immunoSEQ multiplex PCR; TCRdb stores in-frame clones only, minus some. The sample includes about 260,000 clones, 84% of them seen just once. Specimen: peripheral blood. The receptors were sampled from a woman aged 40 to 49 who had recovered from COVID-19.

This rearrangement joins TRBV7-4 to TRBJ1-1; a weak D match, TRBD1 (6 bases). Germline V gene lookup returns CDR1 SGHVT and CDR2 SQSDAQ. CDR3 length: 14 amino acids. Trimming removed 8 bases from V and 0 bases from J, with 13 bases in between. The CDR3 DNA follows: TGTGCCAGCGGGCTGCAGGGGATGAACACTGAAGCTTTCTTT. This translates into CASGLQGMNTEAFF.

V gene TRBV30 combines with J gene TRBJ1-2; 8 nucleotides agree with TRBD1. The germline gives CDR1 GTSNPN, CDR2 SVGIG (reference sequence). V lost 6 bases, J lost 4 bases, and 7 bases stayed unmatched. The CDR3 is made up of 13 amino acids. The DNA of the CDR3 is TGTGCCTGCATTGGACAGGGAGGCTATGGCTACACCTTC. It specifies CACIGQGGYGYTF.

CDR3 protein: CASSLRVNTEAFF. The CDR3 DNA reads TGTGCCAGCAGCTTGCGTGTGAACACTGAAGCTTTCTTT. The chain joins TRBV5-6 to TRBJ1-1, with D unclear. Germline values: CDR1 SGHDT, CDR2 YYEEEE. The CDR3 contains 13 residues. V gave up 1 base and J gave up 0 bases, with 4 bases separating them.